The present T cell receptor beta chain was sequenced within a study of shared clonotypes between healthy human individuals. Study overall: Donor composition was a couple of women and a few men, aged 18 to 49. General study results and limits: The four-donor shared clonotypes exceeded non-shared clonotypes in generation probability, with non-shared ones scoring lower. Among the subsets, naive ones generally showed larger estimated richness than memory ones. For naive CD4 cells, 5% to 6.5% of clonotypes were shared across a handful of donors.

CD8 cells regarded as naive lacked CD45RO, were positively chosen for CCR7, and omitted terminally differentiated effector memory CD45RA+ cells. Details on this clone: Its antigen is still unknown.

Sequencing used immunoSEQ multiplex PCR; TCRdb keeps in-frame clones, though not all of them. The repertoire holds millions of clones, with around 96% as singletons. Sequencing input: naive CD8+ T cells sorted from blood. The source of this sequence is a man between 18 and 35 years old in good health.

The CDR3 loop reads CASSLDRGFYEQYF. For the CDR3, the DNA is TGTGCCAGCAGCTTAGACAGGGGGTTCTACGAGCAGTACTTC. V is TRBV2 and J is TRBJ2-7; 9 nucleotides align to TRBD1. From germline, CDR1 is SNHLY and CDR2 FYNNEI. The trim removed 6 bases at V and 3 bases at J, leaving 6 bases unmatched. The CDR3 is made up of 14 amino acids. Looking up the rest from reference TRBV2 and TRBJ2-7 gives the full variable domain: EPEVTQTPSHQVTQMGQEVILRCVPISNHLYFYWYRQILGQKVEFLVSFYNNEISEKSEIFDDQFSVERPDGSNFTLKIRSTKLEDSAMYFCASSLDRGFYEQYFGPGTRLTVT.